This T cell receptor (beta chain) was captured by sequencing in a study of blood T cell repertoires in COVID-19. Overall study: The United States, Italy and Spain provided the acute and convalescent COVID-19 samples. The analysed material was cDNA or gDNA that came from T cells, B-cell-depleted T cells, or PBMCs.

Germline V gives CDR1 SNHLY, CDR2 FYNNEI. V shed 7 bases, J shed 5 bases, and the junction held 8 bases outside the gene matches. CDR3 length equals 15 residues. TCRdb's copy holds only in-frame clones and misses some; the assay was immunoSEQ multiplex PCR. This sample has tens of thousands of clones, with 70% to 90% found just once. The J gene is TRBJ2-5, the V gene TRBV2; 12 positions agree with TRBD2. What was sequenced was peripheral blood. This clonotype was sampled from a woman between 50 and 59 years old with COVID-19, enrolled during active disease. CDR3 in amino acids: CASKGRLAGVETQYF. The CDR3 DNA reads as TGTGCCAGCAAGGGGCGACTAGCGGGAGTGGAGACCCAGTACTTC.